This T cell receptor beta chain came from a study of vaccination effects on CD4 cells after COVID-19. For the study at large: Sampling occurred a median 72 days post second dose, range 14 to 241.

Produced via immunoSEQ multiplex PCR; TCRdb's table is partial and in-frame only. The table lists roughly 71,000 clones, around 80% of them singletons. The germline V gene encodes CDR1 ENHRY and CDR2 SYGVKD. V was pared by 1 base and J by 8 bases, with 4 bases of the junction left unmatched. The CDR3 has 14 amino acids. As to this clone: Antigen unknown.

Before sequencing took place, the ViraFEST assay used viral peptide pools to expand antigen-specific CD4+ T cells. At the end of more than 8 days of culture, CD4+ T cells were isolated. Two doses of BNT162b2 or mRNA-1273 vaccine were administered to participants. The vaccine recipients had no prior SARS-CoV-2 infection, with negative nucleocapsid antibodies. Half-medium exchanges with IL-2 medium took place on days 3 and 7. The V gene is TRBV10-3, the J gene TRBJ1-2; TRBD1 matches at 10 bases. The TCR originated in a human donor who received a COVID-19 vaccine. The sample was CD4+ T cells from PBMCs cultured with HCoV-229E spike peptides, taken after COVID-19 vaccination. CDR3 amino acids: CAISEFGTGAGYTF. The CDR3, as DNA: TGTGCCATCAGTGAGTTTGGGACAGGGGCCGGCTACACCTTC.